This TCR beta chain comes out of a study of T cell repertoires in cytomegalovirus infection. Study at large: Peptides in the study included HLA-C-restricted and HLA-B-restricted CMV epitopes. In public TCR beta signatures, there were indications of both CMV infection and matching HLA type.

Findings of the study overall: Within the response measured ex vivo, HLA-C-restricted CMV-specific TCR beta clonotypes were dominant. Cumulative public TCR beta family frequency identified CMV carriers with the relevant HLA.

One entry per CDR3 protein results from TCRdb running MiXCR on the reads. The repertoire has approximately 910,000 distinct CDR3 sequences, roughly 30% of them found once; the top ten carry around an eighth. The CDR3 is 12 residues long. Trimming shortened V by 0 bases and J by 10 bases, and 9 bases separated the two germline ends. Germline loops: CDR1 MGHRA, CDR2 YSYEKL. This clonotype has more than one count but fewer than ten. The antigen is unknown. The source material was cultured CD8+ T cells from PBMCs, sampled from culture after CMV antigen stimulation. The source is a human donor in good health (CMV status not recorded). Some clones in this sample may be carry-over from other donors' samples. The chain is built from TRBV4-1 and TRBJ1-1; D gene ambiguous. The CDR3 DNA sequence: TGCGCCAGCAGCCAAGATATGGGCATAGCTTTCTTT. Protein: CASSQDMGIAFF.